This T cell receptor beta chain was sequenced in a study of T cell responses to AZD1222 COVID-19 vaccine (dated by TCRdb to about 2021). Study-level background: AZD1222 recipients given second doses at about 4 weeks or at about 12 weeks were pooled, since spike-specific TCR depth and breadth were not found to differ between the two schedules. A total of over 230 trial participants underwent TCR sequencing, of whom approximately 210 received two doses of AZD1222 and roughly 25 received two doses of the MenACWY control vaccine. Trial participants were enrolled by age into 18-55, 56-69 and 70-plus year subgroups, with roughly 160, 29 and 62 TCR-sequenced participants respectively. Study-wide findings and limitations: Only six AZD1222 recipients were SARS-CoV-2 seropositive at baseline, limiting conclusions about previously exposed vaccinees. Most participants were white British and females outnumbered males, and the authors suggested that clonal diversity may have been underestimated. The whole spike protein was spanned by vaccine-associated CD4 TCRs, and dominant responses were seen in regions 160-218 and 743-854. Reportedly, close to half of the unique spike-specific TCRs recognized epitopes lying outside the regions that are mutated in the B.1.351 and B.1.1.7 variants. In the small 56-69-year group, the increase in depth fell short of significance, most likely because of low power. No day 14 peak-response samples were available, so repertoires were characterized only after the peak T cell response. Spike-specific TCR breadth and depth rose significantly after two AZD1222 doses compared with day 0 and with MenACWY recipients.

The CDR3 regions of human TCRbeta chains were analyzed by immunosequencing. The original pipeline was this. Repertoire TCRs were matched against a reference library of SARS-CoV-2-specific TCRs generated with the MIRA antigen-specificity platform. Breadth was defined as the fraction of unique TCRs that were SARS-CoV-2-associated, and depth was defined as the fraction of total T cells that were SARS-CoV-2-associated. Using the MIRA data, each spike-specific TCR was mapped to the spike region that the TCR reacts to and placed in a CD4 or CD8 class. Log10-transformed breadth and depth values were compared by one-way ANOVA with Sidak's multiple comparisons tests. TCRdb's version of the immuneACCESS table is confined to in-frame rearrangements and falls short of the full clone set. An unresolved V gene accounts for under half of the shortfall where checked; the remainder is of unknown origin. Clonal size and the V and J genes are those of that table, whereas D and trimming came from the DNA. This sample lists about 140,000 clones; 92% were detected once. The ten largest clonotypes hold 3% to 3.5% of the sample.

A note on this clone: The antigen this receptor binds is unknown. Base qualities are not provided; no much larger clone lies one nucleotide away.

According to the study, the label for this sample's time point signals: baseline before first vaccination. Vaccinee samples came from UK trials COV001 and COV002, including a single-blind randomized controlled phase 2/3 trial of AZD1222 (ChAdOx1 nCoV-19) in healthy adults. For TCRbeta chain sequencing, PBMC samples were collected from trial participants at day 0 and at day 28 after the second dose. The CDR3 contains 14 residues, cysteine and phenylalanine counted. The sequence is cut down to CDR3 DNA, 42 bases in frame from base 1. The V end gives up 2 bases and the J end 6 bases, leaving 3 bases in the junction not matched to a gene. CDR1 SGDLS and CDR2 YYNGEE are derived from the germline V gene.

Specimen: peripheral blood, collected on day 0 of AZD1222 vaccination. The sequence is built from TRBV9 and TRBJ1-5; 9 bases in the junction line up with TRBD1. The sequence came from an adult in good health. CDR3 reads: CASSVGTGSQPQHF. In nucleotide form, the sequence is TGTGCCAGCAGCGTCGGGACAGGGTCTCAGCCCCAGCATTTT.